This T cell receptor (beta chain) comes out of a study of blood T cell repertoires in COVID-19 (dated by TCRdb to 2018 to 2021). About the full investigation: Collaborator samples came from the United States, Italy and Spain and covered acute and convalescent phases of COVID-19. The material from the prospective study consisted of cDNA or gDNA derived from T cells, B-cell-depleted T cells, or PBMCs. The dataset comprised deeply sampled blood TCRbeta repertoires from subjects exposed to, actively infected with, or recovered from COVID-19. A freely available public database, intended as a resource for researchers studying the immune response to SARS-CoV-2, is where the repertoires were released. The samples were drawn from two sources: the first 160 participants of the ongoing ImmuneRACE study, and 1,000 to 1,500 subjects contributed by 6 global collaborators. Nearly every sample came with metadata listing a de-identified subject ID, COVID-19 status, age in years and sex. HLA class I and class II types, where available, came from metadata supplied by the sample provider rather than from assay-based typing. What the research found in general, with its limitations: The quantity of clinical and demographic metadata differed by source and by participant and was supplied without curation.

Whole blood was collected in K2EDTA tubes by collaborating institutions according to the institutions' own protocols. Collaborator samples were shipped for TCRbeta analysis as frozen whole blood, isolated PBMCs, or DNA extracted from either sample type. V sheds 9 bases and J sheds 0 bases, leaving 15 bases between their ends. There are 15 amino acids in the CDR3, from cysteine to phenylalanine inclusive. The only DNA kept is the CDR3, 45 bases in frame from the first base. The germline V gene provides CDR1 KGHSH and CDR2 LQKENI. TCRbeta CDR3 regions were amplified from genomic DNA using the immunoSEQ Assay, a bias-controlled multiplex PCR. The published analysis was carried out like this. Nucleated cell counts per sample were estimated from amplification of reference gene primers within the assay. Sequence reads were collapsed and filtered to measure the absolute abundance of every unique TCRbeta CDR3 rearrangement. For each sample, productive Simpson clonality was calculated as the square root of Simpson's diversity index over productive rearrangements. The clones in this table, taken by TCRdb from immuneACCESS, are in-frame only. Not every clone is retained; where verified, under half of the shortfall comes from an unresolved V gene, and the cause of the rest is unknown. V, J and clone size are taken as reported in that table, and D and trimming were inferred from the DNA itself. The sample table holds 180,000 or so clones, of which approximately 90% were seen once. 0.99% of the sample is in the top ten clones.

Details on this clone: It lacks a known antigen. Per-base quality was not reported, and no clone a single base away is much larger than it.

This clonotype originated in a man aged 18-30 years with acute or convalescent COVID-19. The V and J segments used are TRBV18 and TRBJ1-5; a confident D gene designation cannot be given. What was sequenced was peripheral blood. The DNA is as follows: TGTGCCAGTCGCAAAGCCCCGGGTAGCAATCAGCCCCAGCATTTT. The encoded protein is CASRKAPGSNQPQHF.